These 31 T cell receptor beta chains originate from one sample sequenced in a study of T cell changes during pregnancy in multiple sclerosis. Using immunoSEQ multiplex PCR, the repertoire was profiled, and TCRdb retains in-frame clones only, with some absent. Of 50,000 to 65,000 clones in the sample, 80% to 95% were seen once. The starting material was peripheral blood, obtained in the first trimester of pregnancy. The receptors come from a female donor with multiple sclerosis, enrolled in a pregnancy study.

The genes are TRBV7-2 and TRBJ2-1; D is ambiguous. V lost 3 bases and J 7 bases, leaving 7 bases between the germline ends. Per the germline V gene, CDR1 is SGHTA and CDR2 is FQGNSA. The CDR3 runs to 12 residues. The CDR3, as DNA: TGTGCCAGCAGCTTCTATATGAATGAGCAGTTCTTC. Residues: CASSFYMNEQFF.

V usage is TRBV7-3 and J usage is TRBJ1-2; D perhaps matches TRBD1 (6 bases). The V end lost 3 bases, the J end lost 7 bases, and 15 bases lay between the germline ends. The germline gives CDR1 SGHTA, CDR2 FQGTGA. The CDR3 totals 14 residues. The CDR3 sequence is CASSLMPQGSGYTF. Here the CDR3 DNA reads TGTGCCAGCAGCTTGATGCCGCAGGGGAGTGGCTACACCTTC. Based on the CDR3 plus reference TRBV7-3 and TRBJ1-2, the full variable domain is GAGVSQTPSNKVTEKGKYVELRCDPISGHTALYWYRQSLGQGPEFLIYFQGTGAADDSGLPNDRFFAVRPEGSVSTLKIQRTERGDSAVYLCASSLMPQGSGYTFGSGTRLTVV.

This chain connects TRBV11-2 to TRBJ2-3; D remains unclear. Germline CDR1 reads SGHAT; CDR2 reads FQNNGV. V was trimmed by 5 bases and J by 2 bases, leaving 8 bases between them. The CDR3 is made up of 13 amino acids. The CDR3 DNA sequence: TGTGCCAGCAGCGCGACATACACAGATACGCAGTATTTT. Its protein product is CASSATYTDTQYF.

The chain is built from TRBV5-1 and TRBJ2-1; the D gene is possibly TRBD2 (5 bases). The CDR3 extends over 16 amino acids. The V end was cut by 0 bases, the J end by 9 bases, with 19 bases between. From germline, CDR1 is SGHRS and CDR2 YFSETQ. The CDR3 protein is CASSLGPASPEGEQFF. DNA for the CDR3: TGCGCCAGCAGCTTGGGTCCAGCGTCCCCCGAGGGTGAGCAGTTCTTC.

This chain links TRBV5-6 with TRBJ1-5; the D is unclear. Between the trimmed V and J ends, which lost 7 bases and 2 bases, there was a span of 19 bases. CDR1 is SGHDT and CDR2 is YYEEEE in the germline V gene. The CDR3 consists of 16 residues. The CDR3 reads CASSQSGMRGNQPQHF. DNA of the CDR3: TGTGCCAGCTCCCAATCGGGGATGCGTGGCAATCAGCCCCAGCATTTT.

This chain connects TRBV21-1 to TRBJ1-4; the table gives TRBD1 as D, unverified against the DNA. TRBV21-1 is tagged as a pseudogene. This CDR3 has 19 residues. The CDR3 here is CASSYDLGAGVATNEKLFF. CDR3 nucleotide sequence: TGTGCCAGCAGCTACGATCTCGGCGCAGGGGTGGCAACTAATGAAAAACTGTTTTTT.

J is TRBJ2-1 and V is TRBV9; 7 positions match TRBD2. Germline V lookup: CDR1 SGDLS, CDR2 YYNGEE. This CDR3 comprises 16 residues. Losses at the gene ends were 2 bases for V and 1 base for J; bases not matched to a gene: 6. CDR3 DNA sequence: TGTGCCAGCAGCGTGAGACTAGCTACGTCCTACAATGAGCAGTTCTTC. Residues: CASSVRLATSYNEQFF. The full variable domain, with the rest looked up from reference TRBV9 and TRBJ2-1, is DSGVTQTPKHLITATGQRVTLRCSPRSGDLSVYWYQQSLDQGLQFLIQYYNGEERAKGNILERFSAQQFPDLHSELNLSSLELGDSALYFCASSVRLATSYNEQFFGPGTRLTVL.

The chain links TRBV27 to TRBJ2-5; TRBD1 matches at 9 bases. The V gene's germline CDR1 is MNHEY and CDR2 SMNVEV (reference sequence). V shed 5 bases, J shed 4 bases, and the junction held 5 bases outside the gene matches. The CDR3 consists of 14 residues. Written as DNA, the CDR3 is TGTGCCAGCAGTGTAACAGGGGGCGGAGAGACCCAGTACTTC. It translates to CASSVTGGGETQYF.

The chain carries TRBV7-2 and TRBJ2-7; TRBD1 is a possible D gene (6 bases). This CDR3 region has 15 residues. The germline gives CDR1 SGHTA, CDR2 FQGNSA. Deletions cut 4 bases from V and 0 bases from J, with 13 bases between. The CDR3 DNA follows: TGTGCCAGCAGCTCCGACAGGCAGCCCTCCTACGAGCAGTACTTC. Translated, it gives CASSSDRQPSYEQYF.

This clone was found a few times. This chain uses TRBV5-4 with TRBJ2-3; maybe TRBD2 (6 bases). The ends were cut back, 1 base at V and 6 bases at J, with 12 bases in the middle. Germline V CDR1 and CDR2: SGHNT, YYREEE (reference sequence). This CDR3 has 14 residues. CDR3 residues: CASSLRGGSDTQYF. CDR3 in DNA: TGTGCCAGCAGCTTGCGGGGAGGCTCCGATACGCAGTATTTT.

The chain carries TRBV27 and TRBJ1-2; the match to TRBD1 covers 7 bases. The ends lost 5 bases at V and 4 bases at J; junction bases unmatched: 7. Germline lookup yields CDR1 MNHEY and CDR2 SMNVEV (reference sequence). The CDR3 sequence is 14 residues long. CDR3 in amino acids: CASSPLGTAYGYTF. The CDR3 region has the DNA TGTGCCAGCAGTCCCCTAGGGACAGCCTATGGCTACACCTTC.

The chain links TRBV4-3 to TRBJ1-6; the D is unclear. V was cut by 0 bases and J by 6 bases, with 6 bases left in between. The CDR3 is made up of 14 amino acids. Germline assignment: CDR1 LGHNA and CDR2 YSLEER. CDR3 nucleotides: TGCGCCAGCAGCCAAGATGGCCTTAATTCACCCCTCCACTTT. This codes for CASSQDGLNSPLHF.

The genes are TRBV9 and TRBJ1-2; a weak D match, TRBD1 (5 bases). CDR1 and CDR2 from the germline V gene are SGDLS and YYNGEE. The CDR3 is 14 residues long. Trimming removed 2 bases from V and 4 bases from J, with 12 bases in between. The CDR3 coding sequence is TGTGCCAGCAGCGTTTCCTCAGACAGCTATGGCTACACCTTC. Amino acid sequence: CASSVSSDSYGYTF. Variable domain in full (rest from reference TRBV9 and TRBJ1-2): DSGVTQTPKHLITATGQRVTLRCSPRSGDLSVYWYQQSLDQGLQFLIQYYNGEERAKGNILERFSAQQFPDLHSELNLSSLELGDSALYFCASSVSSDSYGYTFGSGTRLTVV.

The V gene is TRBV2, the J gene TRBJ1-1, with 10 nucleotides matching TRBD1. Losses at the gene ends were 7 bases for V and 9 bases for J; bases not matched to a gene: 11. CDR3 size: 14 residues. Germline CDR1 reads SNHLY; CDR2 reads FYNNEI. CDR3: CASTPDRGFSQAFF. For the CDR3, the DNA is TGTGCCAGCACCCCGGACAGGGGGTTCTCTCAAGCTTTCTTT.

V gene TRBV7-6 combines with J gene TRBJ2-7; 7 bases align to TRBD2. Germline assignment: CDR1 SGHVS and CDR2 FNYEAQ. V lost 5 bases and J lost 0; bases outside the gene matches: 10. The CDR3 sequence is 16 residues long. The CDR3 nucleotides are TGTGCCAGCAGCCCCCTCAGCGGGGAGTTCTCCTACGAGCAGTACTTC. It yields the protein CASSPLSGEFSYEQYF.

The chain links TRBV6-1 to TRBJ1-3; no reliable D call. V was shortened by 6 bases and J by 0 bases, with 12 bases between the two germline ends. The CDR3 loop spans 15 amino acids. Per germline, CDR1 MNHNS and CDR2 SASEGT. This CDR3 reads CASSPRENSGNTIYF. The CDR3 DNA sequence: TGTGCCAGCAGCCCAAGGGAGAACTCTGGAAACACCATATATTTT.

This CDR3 reads CASSIGLAVLYEQYF. CDR3 in DNA: TGTGCCAGTAGTATAGGCCTAGCGGTACTCTACGAGCAGTACTTC. This rearrangement joins TRBV19 to TRBJ2-7; 7 bases are a match to TRBD2. V was pared by 1 base and J by 3 bases, with 6 bases of the junction left unmatched. Germline CDR1 reads LNHDA; CDR2 reads SQIVND (reference sequence). The CDR3 has 15 residues. Full variable domain (missing parts from reference TRBV19 and TRBJ2-7): DGGITQSPKYLFRKEGQNVTLSCEQNLNHDAMYWYRQDPGQGLRLIYYSQIVNDFQKGDIAEGYSVSREKKESFPLTVTSAQKNPTAFYLCASSIGLAVLYEQYFGPGTRLTVT.

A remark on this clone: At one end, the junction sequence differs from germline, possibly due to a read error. The CDR3 loop reads CASSYPTGAGSDAFF. CDR3 DNA: TGTGCCAGCAGTTACCCGACAGGGGCCGGATCTGACGCTTTCTTT. The chain has TRBV6-6 and TRBJ1-1, with 8 bases fitting TRBD1. Germline V gives CDR1 MNHNY, CDR2 SVGAGI (reference sequence). The CDR3 has 15 residues.

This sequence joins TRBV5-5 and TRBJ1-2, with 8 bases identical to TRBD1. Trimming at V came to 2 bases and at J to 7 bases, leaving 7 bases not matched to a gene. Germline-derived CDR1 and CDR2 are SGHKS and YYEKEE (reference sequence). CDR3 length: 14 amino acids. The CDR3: CASSFGDRGRGYTF. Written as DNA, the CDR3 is TGTGCCAGCAGCTTCGGCGACAGGGGACGTGGCTACACCTTC.

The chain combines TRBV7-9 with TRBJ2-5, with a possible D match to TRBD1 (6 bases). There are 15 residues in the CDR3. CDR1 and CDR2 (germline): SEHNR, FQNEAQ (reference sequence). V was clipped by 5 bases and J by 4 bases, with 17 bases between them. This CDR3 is CASSPSDSLAETQYF. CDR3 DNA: TGTGCCAGCAGCCCGTCGGACAGTCTAGCAGAGACCCAGTACTTC.

CDR3 loop: CASSPRLGGRDEQFF. In DNA, the CDR3 is TGTGCCAGCTCACCTAGGTTAGGGGGAAGGGATGAGCAGTTCTTC. The rearrangement links TRBV18 to TRBJ2-1; D possibly corresponds to TRBD1 (6 bases). The CDR3 consists of 15 residues. Germline CDR1 reads KGHSH; CDR2 reads LQKENI. V was trimmed by 3 bases and J by 8 bases, leaving 17 bases between them.

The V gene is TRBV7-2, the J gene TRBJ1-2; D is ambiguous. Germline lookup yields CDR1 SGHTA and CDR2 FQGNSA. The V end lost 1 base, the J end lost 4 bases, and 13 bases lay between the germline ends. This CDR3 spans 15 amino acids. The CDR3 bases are TGTGCCAGCAGCTTAGATCCAGGACTTTTCTATGGCTACACCTTC. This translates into CASSLDPGLFYGYTF.

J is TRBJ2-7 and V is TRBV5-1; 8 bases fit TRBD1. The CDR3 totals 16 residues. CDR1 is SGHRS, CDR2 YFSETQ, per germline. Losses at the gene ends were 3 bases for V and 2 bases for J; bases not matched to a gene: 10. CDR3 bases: TGCGCCAGCAGCTCCCGACAGGGGATGGGGACCTACGAGCAGTACTTC. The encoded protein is CASSSRQGMGTYEQYF.

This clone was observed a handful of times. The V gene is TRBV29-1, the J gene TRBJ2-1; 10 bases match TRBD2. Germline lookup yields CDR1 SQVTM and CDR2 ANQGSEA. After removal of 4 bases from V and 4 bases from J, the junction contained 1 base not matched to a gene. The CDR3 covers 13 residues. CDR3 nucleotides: TGCAGCGTTGGTAGCGGGGGGTACAATGAGCAGTTCTTC. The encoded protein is CSVGSGGYNEQFF.

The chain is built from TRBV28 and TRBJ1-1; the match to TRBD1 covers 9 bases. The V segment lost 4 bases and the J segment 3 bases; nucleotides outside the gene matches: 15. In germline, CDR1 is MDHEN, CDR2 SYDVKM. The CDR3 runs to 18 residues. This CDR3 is CASSYLGGHRGRDTEAFF. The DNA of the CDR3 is TGTGCCAGCAGTTACCTAGGGGGGCACAGGGGGCGAGACACTGAAGCTTTCTTT.

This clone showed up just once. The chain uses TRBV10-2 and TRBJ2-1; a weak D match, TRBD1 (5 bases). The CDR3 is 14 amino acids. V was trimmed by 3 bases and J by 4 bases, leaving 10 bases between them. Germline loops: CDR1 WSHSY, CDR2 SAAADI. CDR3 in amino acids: CASSDQGLYNEQFF. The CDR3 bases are TGCGCCAGCAGTGATCAGGGCCTGTACAATGAGCAGTTCTTC.

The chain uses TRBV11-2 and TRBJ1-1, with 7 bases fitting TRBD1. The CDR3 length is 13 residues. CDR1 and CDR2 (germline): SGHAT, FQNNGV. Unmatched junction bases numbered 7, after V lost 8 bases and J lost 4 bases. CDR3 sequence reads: CASCTGAPTEAFF. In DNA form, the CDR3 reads TGTGCCAGCTGCACAGGGGCGCCCACTGAAGCTTTCTTT. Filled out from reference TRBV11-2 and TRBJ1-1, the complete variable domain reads EAGVAQSPRYKIIEKRQSVAFWCNPISGHATLYWYQQILGQGPKLLIQFQNNGVVDDSQLPKDRFSAERLKGVDSTLKIQPAKLEDSAVYLCASCTGAPTEAFFGQGTRLTVV.

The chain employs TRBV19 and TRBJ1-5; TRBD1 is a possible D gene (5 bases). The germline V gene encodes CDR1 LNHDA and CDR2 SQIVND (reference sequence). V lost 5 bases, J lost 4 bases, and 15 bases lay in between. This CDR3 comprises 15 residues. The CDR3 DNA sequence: TGTGCCAGTAGTCCCTGGGGGGTTCGAAATCAGCCCCAGCATTTT. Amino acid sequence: CASSPWGVRNQPQHF.

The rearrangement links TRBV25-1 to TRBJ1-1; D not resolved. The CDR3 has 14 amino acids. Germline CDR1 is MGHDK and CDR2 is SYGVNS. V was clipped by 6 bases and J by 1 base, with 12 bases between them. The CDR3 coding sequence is TGTGCCAGCAGGGAGGCGGGTGAGAACACTGAAGCTTTCTTT. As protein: CASREAGENTEAFF.

The CDR3 nucleotides read TGTGCCAGCAGCACAGACGGTGGGAGCCCCACTGAAGCTTTCTTT. It encodes CASSTDGGSPTEAFF. This chain uses TRBV7-2 with TRBJ1-1; D call uncertain. The ends were cut back, 5 bases at V and 4 bases at J, with 17 bases in the middle. Germline lookup yields CDR1 SGHTA and CDR2 FQGNSA. This CDR3 is built from 15 residues.

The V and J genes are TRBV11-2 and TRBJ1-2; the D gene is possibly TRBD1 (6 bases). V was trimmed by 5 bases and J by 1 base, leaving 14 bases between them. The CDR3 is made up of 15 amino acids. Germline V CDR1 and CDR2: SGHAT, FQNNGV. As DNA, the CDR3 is TGTGCCAGCAGCCTCACAGGGTCCTTTAACTATGGCTACACCTTC. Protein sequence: CASSLTGSFNYGYTF.